The 12 T cell receptor beta chains below were found in one sample sequenced in a study of post-analysis software for immune sequencing data. Study results and caveats: Four to six TRBV segments, including TRBV5-6, TRBV5-1 and TRBV20-1, were more frequent in patients than controls.

Built from TCR beta cDNA, the libraries had unique molecular identifiers in them. TCRdb called the PCR reads again in MiXCR, with one record for every CDR3 protein. Found here are roughly 800,000 distinct CDR3 sequences, 25% to 30% of them singletons; the top ten hold more than 0.45%. No antigens are known for them. Sequenced sample: blood. The receptors come from a girl aged 10-17 years with multiple sclerosis.

This rearrangement joins TRBV12-3 or TRBV12-4 to TRBJ2-3; the match to TRBD2 covers 9 bases. J was trimmed by 12 bases and V by 7 bases; bases with no gene match: 17. The CDR3 runs 15 residues. The CDR3 reads CASTMGLAEAIAQYF. The CDR3 coding sequence is TGTGCCAGCACCATGGGACTAGCCGAGGCGATTGCCCAGTATTTT.

In its sample, this clonotype was seen a few times. This sequence joins TRBV27 and TRBJ1-2; TRBD1 matches at 9 bases. Trimming cost V 4 bases and J 8 bases; bases outside gene matches: 8. The V gene's germline CDR1 is MNHEY and CDR2 SMNVEV (reference sequence). The CDR3 covers 14 residues. The CDR3 DNA reads as TGTGCCAGCAGTTCGCCGGGACAGGGCAAAGGCTACACCTTC. This translates into CASSSPGQGKGYTF.

In its sample, this clonotype was seen many times. The rearrangement uses TRBV6-5 and TRBJ2-3; 9 nucleotides agree with TRBD1. The CDR3 totals 18 residues. V trimming: 0 bases; J trimming: 4 bases; junction bases outside the gene matches: 11. CDR1 MNHEY and CDR2 SVGAGI come from the germline V gene. CDR3 in amino acids: CASSYSRPGTGWSDTQYF. The CDR3 DNA reads as TGTGCCAGCAGTTACTCTCGTCCCGGGACAGGGTGGTCAGATACGCAGTATTTT.

In its sample, this clonotype was seen a few times. V and J are TRBV6-2 or TRBV6-3 and TRBJ1-6; the D is unclear. Germline V gives CDR1 MNHEY, CDR2 SVGEGT. The CDR3 spans 14 residues. Trimming shortened V by 7 bases and J by 4 bases, and 11 bases separated the two germline ends. The CDR3 spells CASNVLRYNSPLHF. DNA of the CDR3: TGTGCCAGCAATGTTCTACGGTATAATTCACCCCTCCACTTT.

This clonotype was seen only a few times. DNA for the CDR3: TGTGCCAGCTCCACCTGGGGGATACATGGCTACACCTTC. Translation gives CASSTWGIHGYTF. The rearrangement uses TRBV3-1 and TRBJ1-2; a possible D gene is TRBD1 (5 bases). Between the trimmed V and J ends, which lost 8 bases and 6 bases, there was a span of 16 bases. This CDR3 spans 13 amino acids. The germline CDR1 and CDR2 sequences are LGHDT and YNNKEL (reference sequence).

This clonotype was seen a few times. The V call is TRBV29-1, the J call TRBJ1-2, with unresolved D. With 7 bases removed from V and 8 bases from J, the gap between germline ends came to 17 bases. CDR1 is SQVTM and CDR2 is ANQGSEA in the germline V gene. The CDR3 is 12 amino acids. CDR3 in DNA: TGCAGCGCGGCTAGGGCCGGAGGAGGCTACACCTTC. Amino acid sequence: CSAARAGGGYTF.

Ten or more counts support this clonotype. The rearrangement links TRBV29-1 to TRBJ2-5; D might be TRBD1 or TRBD2, each matching 5 bases. This CDR3 contains 16 residues. Trimming removed 2 bases at V and 6 bases at J, with 22 bases between. Germline V lookup: CDR1 SQVTM, CDR2 ANQGSEA. CDR3 nucleotide sequence: TGCAGCGTTGAACCCCGAGGGGCAGGGAGTTTGCAGACCCAGTACTTC. This encodes CSVEPRGAGSLQTQYF.

The gene calls are TRBV6-1 and TRBJ2-4, with D possibly matching TRBD2 (5 bases). Matching the DNA end better, TRBJ2-7 makes the J call doubtful. Germline lookup yields CDR1 MNHNS and CDR2 SASEGT. The CDR3 sequence is 12 residues long. CDR3 in DNA: TGTGCCAGCATCGAAAGTAGCGCCGAGCAGTACTTC. Its protein is CASIESSAEQYF.

This clonotype was detected once. In this CDR3 the conserved last residue, phenylalanine or tryptophan, is missing, so a read error is likely. The chain recombines TRBV12-3 or TRBV12-4 with TRBJ2-4; 8 bases agree with TRBD1. The CDR3 is 16 residues long. With 4 bases clipped from V and 13 bases from J, the junction kept 18 bases outside the gene matches. Written as DNA, the CDR3 is TGTGCCAGCAGTTGGAAAAAGACAGGGGCAAAATACGGGCAGTACTCC. This gives the protein CASSWKKTGAKYGQYS.

A few counts support this clonotype. This rearrangement joins TRBV4-3 to TRBJ2-1, with 8 nucleotides matching TRBD2. The CDR3 extends over 15 amino acids. Looked up from germline, CDR1 is LGHNA and CDR2 is YSLEER. With V trimmed by 4 bases and J by 7 bases, 9 bases remained unmatched. CDR3 sequence reads: CASSRLSGRGNEQFF. As DNA, the CDR3 is TGCGCCAGCAGCCGATTAAGCGGGAGAGGGAATGAGCAGTTCTTC.

The genes are TRBV4-1 and TRBJ1-2; D is possibly TRBD1 (5 bases). The CDR3 is 14 amino acids. Germline V gene lookup returns CDR1 MGHRA and CDR2 YSYEKL. Trimming took off 4 bases at V and 2 bases at J, with 11 bases between the two ends. The CDR3 reads CASSPVRGNYGYTF. CDR3 bases: TGCGCCAGCAGCCCAGTACGGGGGAACTATGGCTACACCTTC.

With respect to this clonotype: This may stem from a read error, because a much larger clone lies one nucleotide away. The rearrangement uses TRBV20-1 and TRBJ2-7, with D tentatively TRBD2 (5 bases). The V end lost 4 bases, the J end lost 0 bases, and 13 bases lay between the germline ends. Germline V CDR1 and CDR2: DFQATT, SNEGSKA (reference sequence). The CDR3 consists of 14 residues. CDR3 in amino acids: CSANYPGGSYEQYF. CDR3 DNA sequence: TGCAGTGCTAACTACCCCGGAGGCTCCTACGAGCAGTACTTC.